This section outlines one TCR beta chain sequence together with its context. The V end lost 4 bases, the J end lost 8 bases, and 13 bases lay between the germline ends. This CDR3 contains 13 residues. Looked up from germline, CDR1 is SGHRS and CDR2 is YFSETQ. Data came from immunoSEQ multiplex PCR; TCRdb stores just in-frame clones and leaves some out. The sample includes roughly 220,000 clones, roughly 90% of them seen just once. This record comes from a study of blood T cell repertoires in COVID-19. Participants came from some 23 US areas, aged about 18 to 89 years. This sequence joins TRBV5-1 and TRBJ1-5, with D perhaps matching TRBD1 (6 bases). The sequence was obtained from a woman in her 40s with acute COVID-19. Sequencing was performed on PBMCs or T cells enriched from blood (not recorded which). In nucleotides, the CDR3 is TGCGCCAGCAGCCGACAACAGGGTGAGCCCCAGCATTTT. Encoded protein: CASSRQQGEPQHF.